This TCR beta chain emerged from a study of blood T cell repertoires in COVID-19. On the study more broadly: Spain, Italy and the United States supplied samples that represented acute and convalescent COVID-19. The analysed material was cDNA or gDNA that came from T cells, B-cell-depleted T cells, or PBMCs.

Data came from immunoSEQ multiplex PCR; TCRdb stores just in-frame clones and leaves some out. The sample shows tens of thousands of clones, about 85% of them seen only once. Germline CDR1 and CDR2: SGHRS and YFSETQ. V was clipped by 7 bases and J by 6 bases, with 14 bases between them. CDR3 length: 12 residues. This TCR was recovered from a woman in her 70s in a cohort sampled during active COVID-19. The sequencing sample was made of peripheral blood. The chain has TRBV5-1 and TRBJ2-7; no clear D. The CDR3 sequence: CASAFGSGEQYF. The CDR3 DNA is TGCGCCAGCGCTTTCGGGTCGGGCGAGCAGTACTTC.